These 14 T cell receptor beta chains share one sample of origin, sequenced in a study of cytomegalovirus exposure and HLA in healthy donors. Primers: 60 Vbeta forward and 13 Jbeta reverse. Measured with immunoSEQ multiplex PCR; TCRdb has only the in-frame clones, and not every one. The repertoire includes some 40,000 clones, over 70% of them detected once, and about 6% sits in the top ten. The sequencing input was PBMCs. The receptors stem from a young man in good health and CMV-seronegative.

CDR3 sequence: CASSQDWGVPGAFF. The DNA for the CDR3 is TGCGCCAGCAGCCAAGACTGGGGAGTCCCGGGAGCTTTCTTT. The chain carries TRBV4-1 and TRBJ1-1; D ambiguous. Germline loops: CDR1 MGHRA, CDR2 YSYEKL. The CDR3 is 14 residues long. Deletions cut 0 bases from V and 10 bases from J, with 15 bases between.

The J gene is TRBJ2-1, the V gene TRBV28; D possibly corresponds to TRBD2 (6 bases). The V end was cut by 6 bases, the J end by 7 bases, with 16 bases between. The CDR3 consists of 14 residues. CDR1 is MDHEN, CDR2 SYDVKM, per germline. CDR3 residues: CASRVRESPNEQFF. CDR3 nucleotide sequence: TGTGCCAGCAGAGTGCGGGAAAGTCCGAATGAGCAGTTCTTC.

This clone came up a few times. The chain is built from TRBV6-1 and TRBJ1-1; D may be TRBD1 (5 bases). Trimming took 2 bases from V and 4 from J, leaving 11 bases between them. Germline CDR1 reads MNHNS; CDR2 reads SASEGT. The CDR3 spans 14 residues. The CDR3 nucleotides are TGTGCCAGCAGTGAAAAGGGGCACCTCACTGAAGCTTTCTTT. It specifies CASSEKGHLTEAFF.

The chain carries TRBV7-3 and TRBJ2-7, with a weak D call TRBD2 (5 bases). The CDR3 length is 12 residues. With 6 bases removed from V and 3 bases from J, the gap between germline ends came to 9 bases. Germline CDR1 SGHTA, CDR2 FQGTGA. The CDR3 region is CASRSGLYEQYF. In nucleotides, the CDR3 is TGTGCCAGCAGGTCAGGACTCTACGAGCAGTACTTC.

This rearrangement joins TRBV6-4 to TRBJ1-4, with D hard to call. Germline CDR1 MRHNA, CDR2 SNTAGT. V was pared by 6 bases and J by 8 bases, with 7 bases between. The CDR3 totals 11 residues. In DNA form, the CDR3 reads TGTGCCAGCAGGTCCCAAGAAAAACTGTTTTTT. It specifies CASRSQEKLFF.

The chain employs TRBV6-5 and TRBJ2-3; D is uncertain. Trimming pared 2 bases from V and 3 bases from J, leaving 9 bases between. The CDR3 length is 14 residues. The V gene's germline CDR1 is MNHEY and CDR2 SVGAGI. CDR3 DNA: TGTGCCAGCAGTTACCTTTCGACAACAGATACGCAGTATTTT. Its protein is CASSYLSTTDTQYF.

In the case of this clone: The junction does not match germline at one end; this may be a read error. The chain is built from TRBV7-9 and TRBJ2-7, with 9 bases fitting TRBD1. This CDR3 has 14 amino acids. The V gene's germline CDR1 is SEHNR and CDR2 FQNEAQ (reference sequence). This CDR3 reads CSSSSEGTGYEQYF. In DNA, the CDR3 is TGTTCCAGCAGCTCGGAGGGGACAGGGTACGAGCAGTACTTC.

The J gene is TRBJ2-5, the V gene TRBV5-1, with 11 bases aligning to TRBD1. CDR1 is SGHRS, CDR2 YFSETQ, per germline. This CDR3 has 15 residues. Losses at the gene ends were 4 bases for V and 5 bases for J; bases not matched to a gene: 7. The CDR3, as DNA: TGCGCCAGCAGCGTGGGACAGGGGGTTTCGGAGACCCAGTACTTC. Amino acids: CASSVGQGVSETQYF.

The chain has TRBV7-8 and TRBJ1-5; 9 bases agree with TRBD1. The CDR3 runs to 16 residues. V lost 1 base and J lost 1; bases outside the gene matches: 2. Germline V gives CDR1 SGHVS, CDR2 FQNEAQ. CDR3 nucleotide sequence: TGTGCCAGCAGCTTAGGGGGACAGGGAAGCAATCAGCCCCAGCATTTT. Its translation is CASSLGGQGSNQPQHF.

J is TRBJ2-1 and V is TRBV6-5, with D tentatively TRBD2 (5 bases). Trimming took off 0 bases at V and 8 bases at J, with 17 bases between the two ends. CDR3 length: 16 residues. The V gene's germline CDR1 is MNHEY and CDR2 SVGAGI. CDR3 in DNA: TGTGCCAGCAGTTACTCTGGTCGGTTCGGGGAAGATGAGCAGTTCTTC. Translating gives CASSYSGRFGEDEQFF.

In this sample, this clone turned up a few times. CDR3 sequence (DNA): TGTGCCAGTAGTCCCCACTCTGGGGCCAACGTCCTGACTTTC. It specifies CASSPHSGANVLTF. The rearrangement links TRBV19 to TRBJ2-6; D unresolved. Trimming removed 5 bases at V and 0 bases at J, with 5 bases between. CDR3 length equals 14 residues. Germline V lookup: CDR1 LNHDA, CDR2 SQIVND (reference sequence). The full variable domain, in which reference TRBV19 and TRBJ2-6 provide the parts outside the CDR3, is DGGITQSPKYLFRKEGQNVTLSCEQNLNHDAMYWYRQDPGQGLRLIYYSQIVNDFQKGDIAEGYSVSREKKESFPLTVTSAQKNPTAFYLCASSPHSGANVLTFGAGSRLTVL.

The V gene is TRBV29-1, the J gene TRBJ2-1; 10 positions match TRBD1. This CDR3 comprises 14 residues. From germline, CDR1 is SQVTM and CDR2 ANQGSEA. Trimming cost V 6 bases and J 4 bases; bases outside gene matches: 6. The CDR3 DNA follows: TGCAGCGTCTCCGGGACAGGGGTTTACAATGAGCAGTTCTTC. Residues: CSVSGTGVYNEQFF.

This clone was recorded once. This rearrangement joins TRBV7-3 to TRBJ1-1; the D is unclear. The length of the CDR3 is 13 residues. Germline V gene lookup returns CDR1 SGHTA and CDR2 FQGTGA. The V end was cut by 5 bases, the J end by 1 base, with 8 bases between. CDR3 region: CASSMGQNTEAFF. The CDR3 coding sequence is TGTGCCAGCAGCATGGGCCAGAACACTGAAGCTTTCTTT.

The V call is TRBV30, the J call TRBJ1-1, with 7 nucleotides matching TRBD1. The V and J ends lost 8 bases and 1 base, in that order; junction bases with no gene match: 7. CDR1 and CDR2 (germline): GTSNPN, SVGIG (reference sequence). This CDR3 region has 13 residues. In nucleotides, the CDR3 is TGTGCCGGGGTGCGGACAGGGAACACTGAAGCTTTCTTT. This translates into CAGVRTGNTEAFF.